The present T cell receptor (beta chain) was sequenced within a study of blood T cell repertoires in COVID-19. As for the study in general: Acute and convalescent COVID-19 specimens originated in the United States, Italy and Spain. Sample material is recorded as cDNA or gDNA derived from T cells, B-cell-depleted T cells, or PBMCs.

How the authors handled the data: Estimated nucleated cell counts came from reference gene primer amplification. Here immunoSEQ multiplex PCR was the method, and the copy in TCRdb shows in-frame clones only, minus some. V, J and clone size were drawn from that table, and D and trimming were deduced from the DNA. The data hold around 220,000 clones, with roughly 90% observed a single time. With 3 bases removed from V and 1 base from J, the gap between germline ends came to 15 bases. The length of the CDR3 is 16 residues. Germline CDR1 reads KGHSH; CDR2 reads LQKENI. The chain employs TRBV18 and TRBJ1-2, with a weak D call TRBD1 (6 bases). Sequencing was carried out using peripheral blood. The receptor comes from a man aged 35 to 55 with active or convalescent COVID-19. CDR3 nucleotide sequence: TGTGCCAGCTCACCGTTTGACAGGCGACTTAACTATGGCTACACCTTC. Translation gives CASSPFDRRLNYGYTF.